The source of this T cell receptor (beta chain) is a study of cytomegalovirus exposure and HLA in healthy donors. Study observations and caveats: Diagnosis of cytomegalovirus status made by the classifier reportedly showed high specificity and sensitivity. Information on immune exposure was restricted to one variable (CMV serostatus). Rarity marked most TCR sequences, yet some public TCRs occurred in many donors.

The CDR3 is 15 amino acids. V lost 5 bases and J 1 base, leaving 11 bases between the germline ends. Per germline, CDR1 MDHEN and CDR2 SYDVKM. 60 Vbeta and 13 Jbeta primers were used in PCR. Measured with immunoSEQ multiplex PCR; TCRdb has only the in-frame clones, and not every one. This sample carries 100,000 to 120,000 clones, roughly 80% of them seen once, and the ten largest clones take 8.6%. This clone was found a few times. What it binds is not known. Sequences were obtained from PBMCs. The TCR was taken from a woman aged 35 to 49 in good health and CMV-seropositive. The V call is TRBV28, the J call TRBJ1-4; no clear D. The CDR3 here is CASSPPGVTNEKLFF. In nucleotides, the CDR3 is TGTGCCAGCAGTCCCCCCGGGGTAACTAATGAAAAACTGTTTTTT. The full variable domain, completed using reference TRBV28 and TRBJ1-4, is DVKVTQSSRYLVKRTGEKVFLECVQDMDHENMFWYRQDPGLGLRLIYFSYDVKMKEKGDIPEGYSVSREKKERFSLILESASTNQTSMYLCASSPPGVTNEKLFFGSGTQLSVL.